Shown below are 12 T cell receptor beta chains from a single sample sequenced in a study of cytomegalovirus exposure and HLA in healthy donors. The PCR ran on 60 Vbeta and 13 Jbeta primers. The protocol was immunoSEQ multiplex PCR, while the TCRdb copy is restricted to in-frame clones and leaves out a portion. The sample lists 150,000 to 180,000 clones; under 80% were seen once. The sequenced sample consisted of PBMCs. Every receptor here comes from a man younger than 40 in good health and CMV-seronegative.

This chain uses TRBV7-2 with TRBJ2-2, with TRBD1 matching 11 bases. Per the germline V gene, CDR1 is SGHTA and CDR2 is FQGNSA. Trimming took 5 bases from V and 2 from J; bases not matched to a gene: 4. The CDR3 covers 16 residues. The CDR3 sequence: CASSDRTGGNTGELFF. CDR3 sequence (DNA): TGTGCCAGCAGCGACCGGACAGGGGGCAACACCGGGGAGCTGTTTTTT.

The J gene is TRBJ2-4, the V gene TRBV13; 9 positions agree with TRBD2. The CDR3 extends over 16 amino acids. J gave up 0 bases and V 4 bases, and 4 bases lay outside the gene matches. Germline V gene sequence: CDR1 PRHDT, CDR2 FYEKMQ (reference sequence). The CDR3 spells CASSWRGGLAKNIQYF. The CDR3 bases are TGTGCCAGCAGCTGGCGGGGGGGATTAGCCAAAAACATTCAGTACTTC.

This chain uses TRBV27 with TRBJ2-1; D possibly corresponds to TRBD1 (5 bases). Germline V gene data show CDR1 as MNHEY and CDR2 as SMNVEV (reference sequence). The germline V and J ends were trimmed by 4 bases and 5 bases, with 12 bases remaining between them. The CDR3 extends over 14 amino acids. CDR3 nucleotide sequence: TGTGCCAGCAGTTCTACAGGTCCCCACAATGAGCAGTTCTTC. This codes for CASSSTGPHNEQFF.

This chain connects TRBV6-4 to TRBJ1-4; D unclear. The V gene's germline CDR1 is MRHNA and CDR2 SNTAGT. The ends were cut back, 4 bases at V and 5 bases at J, with 11 bases in the middle. The length of the CDR3 is 14 residues. The CDR3 DNA follows: TGTGCCAGCAGTGTGGAGTTTGGGAATGAAAAACTGTTTTTT. Translation gives CASSVEFGNEKLFF.

The chain links TRBV5-4 to TRBJ2-1; TRBD2 is a possible D gene (5 bases). This CDR3 region has 16 residues. Germline CDR1 SGHNT, CDR2 YYREEE (reference sequence). V lost 1 base and J lost 4, with 15 bases in between. The CDR3 region is CASSLNEGRGYNEQFF. The CDR3 nucleotides read TGTGCCAGCAGCTTGAACGAGGGCCGAGGGTACAATGAGCAGTTCTTC.

This chain joins TRBV6-6 and TRBJ1-1; D gene ambiguous. The ends were cut back, 6 bases at V and 4 bases at J, with 15 bases in the middle. Germline V CDR1 and CDR2: MNHNY, SVGAGI (reference sequence). The CDR3 is made up of 14 amino acids. For the CDR3, the DNA is TGTGCCAGCAGACCAGACCATGGAGGCACTGAAGCTTTCTTT. It is translated as CASRPDHGGTEAFF.

The rearrangement uses TRBV9 and TRBJ1-2; possible D gene TRBD1, 5 bases. Germline values: CDR1 SGDLS, CDR2 YYNGEE. With 0 bases removed from V and 3 bases from J, the gap between germline ends came to 9 bases. This CDR3 spans 14 amino acids. The CDR3 reads CASSVEGWDYGYTF. The DNA of the CDR3 is TGTGCCAGCAGCGTAGAGGGGTGGGACTATGGCTACACCTTC.

This clone came up a few times. This chain joins TRBV4-3 and TRBJ1-1; a possible D gene is TRBD1 (5 bases). V lost 0 bases and J 1 base, leaving 15 bases between the germline ends. CDR1 is LGHNA and CDR2 is YSLEER in the germline V gene. The CDR3 is 17 amino acids. CDR3: CASSQDWGGVGNTEAFF. CDR3 sequence (DNA): TGCGCCAGCAGCCAAGATTGGGGGGGGGTCGGGAACACTGAAGCTTTCTTT.

This rearrangement joins TRBV4-2 to TRBJ2-2; 8 nucleotides match TRBD2. CDR3 length equals 16 residues. With 4 bases clipped from V and 3 bases from J, the junction kept 7 bases outside the gene matches. The V gene's germline CDR1 is LGHNA and CDR2 YNFKEQ. DNA for the CDR3: TGTGCCAGCAGCCCCCAGGGGCGGGGGGACACCGGGGAGCTGTTTTTT. Encoded protein: CASSPQGRGDTGELFF.

The chain recombines TRBV6-5 with TRBJ2-5; TRBD1 matches at 11 bases. In germline, CDR1 is MNHEY, CDR2 SVGAGI. This CDR3 has 16 residues. Trimming removed 6 bases from V and 2 bases from J; junction bases left unmatched: 8. The CDR3 DNA follows: TGTGCCAGCAGCTACGGGACAGGGGGGTATCAAGAGACCCAGTACTTC. Protein: CASSYGTGGYQETQYF.

The chain recombines TRBV5-1 with TRBJ1-1; D not resolved. The CDR3 is 13 amino acids. The germline V gene encodes CDR1 SGHRS and CDR2 YFSETQ. V gave up 5 bases and J gave up 1 base, with 9 bases separating them. The chain's CDR3 is CASRLSWNTEAFF. As DNA, the CDR3 is TGCGCCAGCAGACTCTCCTGGAACACTGAAGCTTTCTTT.

This clone was counted only a few times. The chain links TRBV28 to TRBJ2-2; the match to TRBD2 covers 11 bases. CDR3 length: 18 residues. Germline-derived CDR1 and CDR2 are MDHEN and SYDVKM. The ends lost 3 bases at V and 1 base at J; junction bases unmatched: 7. As DNA, the CDR3 is TGTGCCAGCAGTTTCGGGAGACTAGCGGGGCTGAACACCGGGGAGCTGTTTTTT. Its protein is CASSFGRLAGLNTGELFF. The variable domain in full, completed from reference TRBV28 and TRBJ2-2, reads DVKVTQSSRYLVKRTGEKVFLECVQDMDHENMFWYRQDPGLGLRLIYFSYDVKMKEKGDIPEGYSVSREKKERFSLILESASTNQTSMYLCASSFGRLAGLNTGELFFGEGSRLTVL.